Presented here are 10 T cell receptor beta chains from one specimen sequenced in a study of blood T cell repertoires in COVID-19. Sequenced by immunoSEQ multiplex PCR; TCRdb stores in-frame clones only, minus some. The sample records more than 200,000 clones, about 85% being singletons. Input material: peripheral blood. Every receptor here comes from a woman aged 80 or over with acute or convalescent COVID-19.

The V call is TRBV4-1, the J call TRBJ2-3, with D maybe TRBD1 (6 bases). This CDR3 spans 14 amino acids. The V and J ends lost 0 bases and 6 bases respectively, with 10 bases between them. Germline CDR1 is MGHRA and CDR2 is YSYEKL. CDR3 in amino acids: CASSQELQGDTQYF. CDR3 DNA sequence: TGCGCCAGCAGCCAAGAACTACAGGGCGATACGCAGTATTTT.

This chain joins TRBV18 and TRBJ2-2; D gene ambiguous. CDR1 and CDR2 from the germline V gene are KGHSH and LQKENI. V shed 1 base and J shed 3 bases, with 9 bases lying between them. This CDR3 is 15 amino acids long. The CDR3 loop reads CASSPRALDTGELFF. CDR3 sequence (DNA): TGTGCCAGCTCACCACGGGCGCTGGACACCGGGGAGCTGTTTTTT.

V gene TRBV3-1 (or the pseudogene TRBV3-2) combines with J gene TRBJ1-2; the D is unclear. The CDR3 has 13 residues. Trimming stripped 3 bases from V and 2 bases from J, with 7 bases between. Germline V gives CDR1 LGHDT, CDR2 YNNKEL (reference sequence). CDR3 sequence: CASSQWQNYGYTF. The CDR3 region has the DNA TGTGCCAGCAGCCAGTGGCAGAACTATGGCTACACCTTC.

The genes are TRBV20-1 and TRBJ1-2; 8 bases match TRBD1. V shed 3 bases, J shed 7 bases, and the junction held 4 bases outside the gene matches. CDR3 length: 12 amino acids. Per the germline V gene, CDR1 is DFQATT and CDR2 is SNEGSKA (reference sequence). This CDR3 is CSASGQGAGYTF. As DNA, the CDR3 is TGCAGTGCTAGTGGGCAGGGGGCTGGCTACACCTTC.

This clone has just a few counts. The rearrangement links TRBV3-1 (or the pseudogene TRBV3-2) to TRBJ1-4; TRBD1 matches 7 bases. Losses at the gene ends were 2 bases for V and 7 bases for J; bases not matched to a gene: 1. There are 13 residues in the CDR3. The V gene's germline CDR1 is LGHDT and CDR2 YNNKEL (reference sequence). CDR3 loop: CASSQWTGEKLFF. DNA of the CDR3: TGTGCCAGCAGCCAATGGACAGGTGAAAAACTGTTTTTT.

This clone was counted only a few times. J is TRBJ2-3 and V is TRBV12-3 or TRBV12-4; tentatively, D is TRBD1 (5 bases). The CDR3 sequence is 13 residues long. Deletions cut 6 bases from V and 3 bases from J, with 10 bases between. This CDR3 reads CASRHDRTDTQYF. CDR3 nucleotides: TGTGCCAGCAGACACGACAGAACAGATACGCAGTATTTT.

The V gene is TRBV5-1, the J gene TRBJ2-5; the D gene is possibly TRBD2 (6 bases). The germline CDR1 and CDR2 sequences are SGHRS and YFSETQ. V shed 0 bases and J shed 4 bases, with 13 bases lying between them. The CDR3 is 15 residues long. The CDR3 is CASSLELAIGETQYF. CDR3 coding DNA: TGCGCCAGCAGCTTGGAACTAGCAATCGGAGAGACCCAGTACTTC.

The chain uses TRBV10-3 and TRBJ1-2; the match to TRBD1 covers 7 bases. V gave up 4 bases and J gave up 8 bases; unmatched junction bases: 4. Germline V CDR1 and CDR2: ENHRY, SYGVKD. The CDR3 contains 12 residues. The CDR3 DNA reads as TGTGCCATCAGTGGACAGGGAGACGGCTACACCTTC. This translates into CAISGQGDGYTF.

The chain links TRBV15 to TRBJ1-4; 7 bases are a match to TRBD1. Germline CDR1 is LNHNV and CDR2 is YYDKDF (reference sequence). Losses at the gene ends were 3 bases for V and 0 bases for J; bases not matched to a gene: 10. The CDR3 is made up of 18 amino acids. The CDR3 spells CATSSVTGIYATNEKLFF. For the CDR3, the DNA is TGTGCCACCAGCAGCGTGACAGGGATTTACGCAACTAATGAAAAACTGTTTTTT.

V gene TRBV2 combines with J gene TRBJ2-5, with D possibly matching TRBD1 (6 bases). Trimming took off 5 bases at V and 0 bases at J, with 10 bases between the two ends. The germline gives CDR1 SNHLY, CDR2 FYNNEI. There are 14 residues in the CDR3. The CDR3 DNA reads TGTGCCAGCAGTTTCGGGACAAACCAAGAGACCCAGTACTTC. Translation gives CASSFGTNQETQYF.